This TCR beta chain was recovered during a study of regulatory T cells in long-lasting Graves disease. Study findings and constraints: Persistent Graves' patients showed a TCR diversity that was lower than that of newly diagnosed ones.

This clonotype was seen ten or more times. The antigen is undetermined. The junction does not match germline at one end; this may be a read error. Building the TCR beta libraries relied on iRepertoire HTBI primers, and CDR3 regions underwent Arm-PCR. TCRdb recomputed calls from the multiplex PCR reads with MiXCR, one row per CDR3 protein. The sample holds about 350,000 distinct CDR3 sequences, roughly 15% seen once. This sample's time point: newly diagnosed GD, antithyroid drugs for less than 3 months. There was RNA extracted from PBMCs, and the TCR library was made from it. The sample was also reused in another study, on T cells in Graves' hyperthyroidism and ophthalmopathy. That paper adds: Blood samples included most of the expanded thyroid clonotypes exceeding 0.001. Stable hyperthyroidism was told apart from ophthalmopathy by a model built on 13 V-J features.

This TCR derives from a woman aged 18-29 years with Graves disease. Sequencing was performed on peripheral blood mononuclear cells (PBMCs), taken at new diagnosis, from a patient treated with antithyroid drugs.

The CDR3 sequence: CASSLVGRPDTQYF. The DNA of the CDR3 is TGTGCCAGCAGCTTGGTCGGGAGACCAGATACGCAGTATTTT. This rearrangement joins TRBV5-1 to TRBJ2-3; D may be TRBD2 (6 bases). Germline CDR1 SGHRS, CDR2 YFSETQ. The CDR3 runs to 14 residues.